Presented here are 7 T cell receptor beta chains from one specimen sequenced in a study of cytomegalovirus exposure and HLA in healthy donors. PCR involved 60 Vbeta and 13 Jbeta primers. The method was immunoSEQ multiplex PCR; TCRdb's version includes in-frame clones alone and lacks a portion of them. The sample contains 55,000 to 70,000 clones, less than 80% of which appear only once. What was sequenced was PBMCs. The origin of the receptors is a woman between 50 and 59 years old in good health and CMV-seronegative.

The chain uses TRBV5-1 and TRBJ2-1; 14 positions agree with TRBD2. Germline V lookup: CDR1 SGHRS, CDR2 YFSETQ. J was trimmed by 9 bases and V by 4 bases; bases with no gene match: 9. The length of the CDR3 is 16 residues. The CDR3 spells CASSHTGTSGSSEQFF. Written as DNA, the CDR3 is TGCGCCAGCAGCCATACCGGGACTAGCGGGAGTAGTGAGCAGTTCTTC.

The V and J genes are TRBV5-4 and TRBJ1-1; a possible D gene is TRBD1 (5 bases). V was cut by 3 bases and J by 8 bases, with 11 bases left in between. The CDR3 is made up of 12 amino acids. The V gene's germline CDR1 is SGHNT and CDR2 YYREEE (reference sequence). DNA of the CDR3: TGTGCCAGCAGCTACGGGACTCAGGAAGCTTTCTTT. It specifies CASSYGTQEAFF.

This clone came up once. The chain recombines TRBV28 with TRBJ1-2, with 7 positions matching TRBD1. The CDR3 runs to 13 residues. CDR1 and CDR2 (germline): MDHEN, SYDVKM. With V trimmed by 5 bases and J by 3 bases, 3 bases remained unmatched. The DNA for the CDR3 is TGTGCCAGCAGTCTGACAGGGTACTATGGCTACACCTTC. This sequence encodes CASSLTGYYGYTF.

This chain uses TRBV7-2 with TRBJ1-6; 7 bases are a match to TRBD1. CDR3 length equals 16 residues. V dropped 3 bases and J dropped 6; count of bases not matched to a gene: 8. Germline assignment: CDR1 SGHTA and CDR2 FQGNSA. The CDR3 protein is CASSLQGVRGNSPLHF. The DNA of the CDR3 is TGTGCCAGCAGCTTGCAGGGGGTTCGAGGTAATTCACCCCTCCACTTT.

The rearrangement joins TRBV5-1 to TRBJ2-1; maybe TRBD1 (5 bases). Germline V CDR1 and CDR2: SGHRS, YFSETQ. V was trimmed by 4 bases and J by 8 bases, leaving 10 bases between them. CDR3 length: 12 amino acids. This chain's CDR3 is CASSTPGHEQFF. The CDR3 nucleotides read TGCGCCAGCAGCACACCAGGGCATGAGCAGTTCTTC.

The genes are TRBV10-3 and TRBJ1-4; 8 bases match TRBD1. V was clipped by 6 bases and J by 5 bases; unmatched bases: 5. The CDR3 contains 14 residues. Germline V gives CDR1 ENHRY, CDR2 SYGVKD. CDR3 coding DNA: TGTGCCATCAGCGACGACAGGGGAAATGAAAAACTGTTTTTT. Translating it yields CAISDDRGNEKLFF.

This chain links TRBV7-2 with TRBJ2-5; 7 bases are a match to TRBD2. V lost 4 bases, J lost 7 bases, and 3 bases stayed unmatched. Looked up from germline, CDR1 is SGHTA and CDR2 is FQGNSA. The CDR3 covers 12 residues. As DNA, the CDR3 is TGTGCCAGCAGCTGGGGGGGAGGGACCCAGTACTTC. This gives the protein CASSWGGGTQYF.